The 29 T cell receptor beta chains presented below share a single source sample, sequenced in a study of CD8+CD57+ T cells in acquired aplastic anemia. Patients chosen for sequencing had CD8+CD57+ cells that had expanded, as shown by flow cytometry. TCR beta VDJ combinations and CDR3 sequences were profiled from genomic DNA. TCRdb fed the reads into MiXCR, producing one record per CDR3 protein. This sample has around 210,000 distinct CDR3 sequences, with approximately 65% found just once. Sequencing was performed on sorted CD4+, CD8+, or CD8+CD57+ T cells (not recorded which) from PBMCs. The receptors here all came from a human donor with aplastic anemia.

This sequence joins TRBV9 and TRBJ1-3, with D unresolved. Trimming took 0 bases from V and 2 from J, leaving 9 bases between them. Looked up from germline, CDR1 is SGDLS and CDR2 is YYNGEE. The CDR3 has 15 residues. The CDR3 DNA is TGTGCCAGCAGCGTAGAGCACAGTACTGGAAACACCATATATTTT. Translating gives CASSVEHSTGNTIYF.

This clonotype was detected only once. V and J are TRBV29-1 and TRBJ2-3; D might be TRBD2 (5 bases). The CDR3 covers 11 residues. Per the germline V gene, CDR1 is SQVTM and CDR2 is ANQGSEA. Deletions cut 6 bases from V and 8 bases from J, with 12 bases between. CDR3 region: CSVRTSSTQYF. In DNA, the CDR3 is TGCAGCGTCAGGACTTCCTCTACGCAGTATTTT.

Note on this clonotype: At one boundary the junction diverges from the germline segment, which might be a read error. The chain carries TRBV20-1 and TRBJ2-5; D call uncertain. From germline, CDR1 is DFQATT and CDR2 SNEGSKA (reference sequence). This CDR3 is built from 12 residues. CDR3 DNA sequence: TGCAGTGCTAGAGAGTTGGGCCCCGGTTGTCACTTC. Its translation is CSARELGPGCHF.

Here the CDR3 reads CASSLAPSGGYNEQFF. DNA for the CDR3: TGTGCCAGCAGCTTAGCGCCTAGCGGGGGATACAATGAGCAGTTCTTC. V is TRBV7-8 and J is TRBJ2-1; 10 positions agree with TRBD2. V was pared by 0 bases and J by 4 bases, with 3 bases of the junction left unmatched. CDR3 length: 16 amino acids. Germline CDR1 and CDR2: SGHVS and FQNEAQ.

The J gene is TRBJ2-1, the V gene TRBV29-1; 7 nucleotides line up with TRBD1. V shed 1 base and J 8 bases; nucleotides not matched to a gene: 5. From germline, CDR1 is SQVTM and CDR2 ANQGSEA. The CDR3 contains 13 residues. The CDR3 protein is CSVEGAGGDEQFF. The CDR3 region has the DNA TGCAGCGTTGAAGGGGCAGGGGGTGATGAGCAGTTCTTC.

The chain links TRBV20-1 to TRBJ1-6; D is perhaps TRBD1 (6 bases). The V gene's germline CDR1 is DFQATT and CDR2 SNEGSKA (reference sequence). The CDR3 is 16 amino acids. With 3 bases removed from V and 7 bases from J, the gap between germline ends came to 19 bases. CDR3 loop: CSARLYRDGINSPLHF. CDR3 DNA sequence: TGCAGTGCTAGGCTGTACAGGGACGGTATCAATTCACCCCTCCACTTT.

The chain joins TRBV7-2 to TRBJ2-1; D may correspond to TRBD1 or TRBD2 (5 bases each). CDR1 SGHTA and CDR2 FQGNSA come from the germline V gene. There are 15 residues in the CDR3. The V and J ends lost 5 bases and 5 bases respectively, with 16 bases between them. CDR3 in amino acids: CASSDRDPGDNEQFF. The CDR3 region has the DNA TGTGCCAGCAGCGACCGGGACCCCGGGGACAATGAGCAGTTCTTC.

The rearrangement links TRBV7-9 to TRBJ1-2, with D possibly matching TRBD1 (5 bases). Trimming pared 8 bases from V and 4 bases from J, leaving 14 bases between. The CDR3 has 13 amino acids. The germline gives CDR1 SEHNR, CDR2 FQNEAQ (reference sequence). In nucleotides, the CDR3 is TGTGCCAGCCGTTACGGGGACGTCTATGGCTACACCTTC. Amino acids: CASRYGDVYGYTF. Supplemented by reference TRBV7-9 and TRBJ1-2, the full variable domain reads DTGVSQNPRHKITKRGQNVTFRCDPISEHNRLYWYRQTLGQGPEFLTYFQNEAQLEKSRLLSDRFSAERPKGSFSTLEIQRTEQGDSAMYLCASRYGDVYGYTFGSGTRLTVV.

This clonotype has only a few counts. At one end, the junction sequence differs from germline, possibly due to a read error. The genes are TRBV20-1 and TRBJ2-7; D could derive from TRBD1 or TRBD2 (5 bases each). Germline-derived CDR1 and CDR2 are DFQATT and SNEGSKA (reference sequence). The CDR3 covers 13 residues. The chain's CDR3 is CSARGTVSYEQYF. In nucleotides, the CDR3 is TGCAGTGCCAGAGGGACGGTCTCCTACGAGCAGTACTTC.

The rearrangement joins TRBV5-1 to TRBJ2-1, with 10 bases fitting TRBD1. Losses at the gene ends were 0 bases for V and 5 bases for J; bases not matched to a gene: 2. The V gene's germline CDR1 is SGHRS and CDR2 YFSETQ. The CDR3 length is 15 residues. The CDR3 nucleotides are TGCGCCAGCAGCTTGGGGGACAGGGGAAACAATGAGCAGTTCTTC. This sequence encodes CASSLGDRGNNEQFF.

This clonotype was seen ten or more times. The chain combines TRBV20-1 with TRBJ2-7; D might be TRBD1 (6 bases). The germline CDR1 and CDR2 sequences are DFQATT and SNEGSKA (reference sequence). V lost 6 bases to trimming and J lost 0 bases, with 12 bases between them. The CDR3 is made up of 13 amino acids. The CDR3 sequence is CSAPGDNSYEQYF. CDR3 coding DNA: TGCAGTGCCCCAGGGGACAACTCCTACGAGCAGTACTTC.

In this sample, this clonotype turned up a few times. The chain uses TRBV24-1 and TRBJ2-3; D possibly corresponds to TRBD1 (6 bases). Between the trimmed V and J ends, which lost 6 bases and 4 bases, there was a span of 13 bases. The CDR3 loop spans 14 amino acids. Germline CDR1 and CDR2: KGHDR and SFDVKD. In nucleotides, the CDR3 is TGTGCCACCAGTCCAGGGGTTTACGCAGATACGCAGTATTTT. It specifies CATSPGVYADTQYF.

The chain employs TRBV6-4 and TRBJ1-2; D remains unclear. V was pared by 9 bases and J by 1 base, with 0 bases between. This CDR3 region has 9 residues. Germline assignment: CDR1 MRHNA and CDR2 SNTAGT. The CDR3 spells CASNYGYTF. The CDR3 coding sequence is TGTGCCAGTAACTATGGCTACACCTTC.

This chain uses TRBV5-1 with TRBJ2-3; D is perhaps TRBD2 (5 bases). Germline V gene lookup returns CDR1 SGHRS and CDR2 YFSETQ. The CDR3 extends over 13 amino acids. Trimming pared 9 bases from V and 3 bases from J, leaving 14 bases between. In DNA form, the CDR3 reads TGCGCCACCCCACCGGGGAAGACAGATACGCAGTATTTT. It specifies CATPPGKTDTQYF.

The gene calls are TRBV15 and TRBJ1-1; D uncertain. Between the trimmed V and J ends, which lost 3 bases and 6 bases, there was a span of 11 bases. CDR3 size: 13 residues. Germline-derived CDR1 and CDR2 are LNHNV and YYDKDF (reference sequence). CDR3 DNA sequence: TGTGCCACCAGCAGCGACTTTAGATCTGAAGCTTTCTTT. Its translation: CATSSDFRSEAFF.

This clonotype was detected only a few times. The genes are TRBV9 and TRBJ1-3; D perhaps matches TRBD1 (6 bases). The germline V gene encodes CDR1 SGDLS and CDR2 YYNGEE. The CDR3 consists of 19 residues. Trimming pared 4 bases from V and 0 bases from J, leaving 23 bases between. CDR3 residues: CASSKQGRGTVSSGNTIYF. As DNA, the CDR3 is TGTGCCAGCAGCAAACAGGGCCGGGGGACGGTTAGCTCTGGAAACACCATATATTTT.

The rearrangement links TRBV7-6 to TRBJ1-1, with no clear D. V was pared by 5 bases and J by 2 bases, with 15 bases between. Germline-derived CDR1 and CDR2 are SGHVS and FNYEAQ. The CDR3 has 15 residues. The CDR3 protein is CASSGLEFPNTEAFF. Written as DNA, the CDR3 is TGTGCCAGCAGCGGATTGGAGTTTCCAAACACTGAAGCTTTCTTT.

The J gene is TRBJ1-6, the V gene TRBV20-1, with D tentatively TRBD1 (6 bases). Trimming took off 3 bases at V and 4 bases at J, with 10 bases between the two ends. This CDR3 has 14 residues. Per germline, CDR1 DFQATT and CDR2 SNEGSKA (reference sequence). The CDR3 region has the DNA TGCAGTGCTAGCACCCAGGGGTATAATTCACCCCTCCACTTT. As protein: CSASTQGYNSPLHF.

The chain couples TRBV6-5 to TRBJ2-7; 8 nucleotides agree with TRBD2. Germline CDR1 and CDR2: MNHEY and SVGAGI. Unmatched junction bases numbered 18, after V lost 7 bases and J lost 10 bases. The CDR3 is 15 residues long. For the CDR3, the DNA is TGTGCCAGCACCGAAAGGGGTAGCGGGGCGGCCTCTCAGTACTTC. It yields the protein CASTERGSGAASQYF.

The rearrangement joins TRBV24-1 to TRBJ2-1, with D possibly matching TRBD2 (6 bases). V dropped 0 bases and J dropped 0 bases, with 11 bases sitting between them. This CDR3 is built from 17 residues. Germline V gene sequence: CDR1 KGHDR, CDR2 SFDVKD. CDR3 loop: CATSDLGAGSSYNEQFF. CDR3 nucleotides: TGTGCCACCAGTGATTTGGGAGCGGGCTCCTCCTACAATGAGCAGTTCTTC.

The chain links TRBV7-2 to TRBJ1-4, with D possibly being TRBD1 (5 bases). The CDR3 consists of 15 residues. Germline CDR1 reads SGHTA; CDR2 reads FQGNSA. V was cut by 1 base and J by 3 bases, with 9 bases left in between. In DNA form, the CDR3 reads TGTGCCAGCAGCTTAGACGGGGGGGCTAATGAAAAACTGTTTTTT. Protein sequence: CASSLDGGANEKLFF.

This chain joins TRBV27 and TRBJ2-7; the D is unclear. The germline V gene encodes CDR1 MNHEY and CDR2 SMNVEV (reference sequence). The V and J ends lost 4 bases and 1 base respectively, with 8 bases between them. CDR3 size: 13 residues. The DNA for the CDR3 is TGTGCCAGCAGTTCCATAACGTCCTACGAGCAGTACTTC. This encodes CASSSITSYEQYF.

The chain has TRBV19 and TRBJ1-6; D not certain. This CDR3 is 13 amino acids long. Trimming removed 10 bases from V and 7 bases from J, with 14 bases in between. The germline gives CDR1 LNHDA, CDR2 SQIVND (reference sequence). CDR3 sequence reads: CATQVGGNSPLHF. The CDR3 DNA follows: TGTGCCACCCAGGTGGGCGGAAATTCACCCCTCCACTTT.

Remarks on this clonotype: This likely comes from a read error, as the CDR3 has no conserved phenylalanine or tryptophan at its end. The chain carries TRBV7-9 and TRBJ2-5, with TRBD1 matching over 7 bases. The V gene's germline CDR1 is SEHNR and CDR2 FQNEAQ (reference sequence). The CDR3 loop spans 14 amino acids. V was pared by 4 bases and J by 4 bases, with 6 bases of the junction left unmatched. The DNA for the CDR3 is TGTGCCAGCAGCTCGAAAGGGGGCTTAGAGACCCAGTACTGC. Encoded protein: CASSSKGGLETQYC.

This sequence joins TRBV7-8 and TRBJ2-1; tentative D call: TRBD2 (5 bases). The CDR3 has 15 amino acids. The germline CDR1 and CDR2 sequences are SGHVS and FQNEAQ. Trimming removed 5 bases from V and 4 bases from J, with 15 bases in between. CDR3 residues: CASSPLAPGYNEQFF. CDR3 DNA sequence: TGTGCCAGCAGCCCCCTCGCCCCGGGATACAATGAGCAGTTCTTC.

This chain connects TRBV15 to TRBJ1-5, with 7 bases identical to TRBD1. The germline V gene has CDR1 LNHNV and CDR2 YYDKDF (reference sequence). V lost 6 bases to trimming and J lost 7 bases; unmatched junction nucleotides: 9. The CDR3 loop spans 14 amino acids. CDR3 coding DNA: TGTGCCACCAGTCCGACAGGGATATACCAGCCCCAGCATTTT. Amino acids: CATSPTGIYQPQHF.

V is TRBV5-1 and J is TRBJ2-5, with TRBD2 as a possible D gene (7 bases). The CDR3 runs to 16 residues. CDR1 is SGHRS and CDR2 is YFSETQ in the germline V gene. Trimming stripped 1 base from V and 4 bases from J, with 17 bases between. The CDR3 is CASSLLEGGNRETQYF. CDR3 in DNA: TGCGCCAGCAGCTTGTTGGAGGGGGGGAATAGAGAGACCCAGTACTTC.

This clonotype showed up just a few times. This chain joins TRBV9 and TRBJ1-1; 7 bases map to TRBD1. The CDR3 loop spans 14 amino acids. After removal of 3 bases from V and 5 bases from J, the junction contained 7 bases not matched to a gene. Germline V CDR1 and CDR2: SGDLS, YYNGEE. As DNA, the CDR3 is TGTGCCAGCAGCGAAGGGGGCGAAGGGACTGAAGCTTTCTTT. Amino acids: CASSEGGEGTEAFF.

CDR3 sequence (DNA): TGCGCCAGCAGCTTGGTGGGGCCAGGGGGCTTGGACGAGCAGTACTTC. This gives the protein CASSLVGPGGLDEQYF. This chain uses TRBV5-1 with TRBJ2-7; 8 bases match TRBD1. CDR1 and CDR2 from the germline V gene are SGHRS and YFSETQ. V lost 0 bases and J lost 5; bases outside the gene matches: 10. The CDR3 runs to 16 residues.